The rows below give T cell receptor beta chains drawn from one sample of a study of T cell responses to AZD1222 COVID-19 vaccine. Assay used: immunoSEQ multiplex PCR; TCRdb lists only in-frame clones, some missing. The sample yields over 150,000 clones, about 93% seen once. Source: peripheral blood, taken 28 days after the second dose of the MenACWY control vaccine. These receptors all stem from an adult who received the MenACWY meningococcal vaccine as a control. Both conserved end residues are part of each CDR3. The D gene is left open where the match is weak. Clone size is not always given. Where it is, it says once, few, many or a class for expanded clones.

CDR3: CASSQGYGYGQPQHF; DNA: TGTGCCAGCAGCCAAGGGTACGGGTACGGTCAGCCCCAGCATTTT; V: TRBV3-1/TRBV3-2; D: -; J: TRBJ1-5; size: -
CDR3: CASSQDSLSYEQYF; DNA: TGCGCCAGCAGCCAAGACTCACTCTCCTACGAGCAGTACTTC; V: TRBV4-3; D: -; J: TRBJ2-7; size: -
CDR3: CASSQAGTNAATNEKLFF; DNA: TGTGCCAGCAGCCAAGCCGGGACGAATGCTGCAACTAATGAAAAACTGTTTTTT; V: TRBV3-1/TRBV3-2; D: -; J: TRBJ1-4; size: -
CDR3: CASSRVGPETQYF; DNA: TGTGCCAGCTCCCGCGTGGGGCCAGAGACCCAGTACTTC; V: TRBV6-5; D: -; J: TRBJ2-5; size: -
CDR3: CASSPFLNEKLFF; DNA: TGTGCCAGCAGCCCCTTTTTGAATGAAAAACTGTTTTTT; V: TRBV7-2; D: -; J: TRBJ1-4; size: once
CDR3: CASSIRGGGNTEAFF; DNA: TGTGCCAGTAGTATTAGGGGGGGTGGGAACACTGAAGCTTTCTTT; V: TRBV19; D: -; J: TRBJ1-1; size: -
CDR3: CASSSLGAGIVEQYF; DNA: TGTGCCAGCAGTTCCCTCGGGGCAGGGATCGTCGAGCAGTACTTC; V: TRBV6-5; D: -; J: TRBJ2-7; size: -
CDR3: CARSLDLILYGYTF; DNA: TGTGCCAGAAGCTTGGACCTGATTCTTTATGGCTACACCTTC; V: TRBV5-3; D: -; J: TRBJ1-2; size: -
CDR3: CASSLTRDPYNEQFF; DNA: TGTGCCAGCAGCCTGACCCGGGACCCCTACAATGAGCAGTTCTTC; V: TRBV5-4; D: -; J: TRBJ2-1; size: -
CDR3: CASSWASGGAGRSTDTQYF; DNA: TGTGCCAGCAGTTGGGCTAGCGGGGGGGCGGGTCGTTCGACAGATACGCAGTATTTT; V: TRBV27; D: TRBD2; J: TRBJ2-3; size: -
CDR3: CASFSDRHNEQFF; DNA: TGTGCCAGCTTTTCGGACAGGCACAATGAGCAGTTCTTC; V: TRBV18; D: TRBD1; J: TRBJ2-1; size: once
CDR3: CASSVQGNTIYF; DNA: TGTGCCAGCAGCGTACAGGGTAACACCATATATTTT; V: TRBV9; D: -; J: TRBJ1-3; size: -
CDR3: CAWCESTDTQYF; DNA: TGTGCCTGGTGCGAGAGCACAGATACGCAGTATTTT; V: TRBV30; D: -; J: TRBJ2-3; size: -
CDR3: CASSLGLAGGRFGDTQYF; DNA: TGCGCCAGCAGCTTGGGGCTAGCGGGGGGGCGGTTTGGAGATACGCAGTATTTT; V: TRBV5-1; D: TRBD2; J: TRBJ2-3; size: -
CDR3: CASSQGSQPQHF; DNA: TGTGCCAGTAGCCAGGGTAGTCAGCCCCAGCATTTT; V: TRBV19; D: -; J: TRBJ1-5; size: -
CDR3: CASSLGGQGNEKLFF; DNA: TGTGCCAGCAGCTTAGGGGGACAGGGGAATGAAAAACTGTTTTTT; V: TRBV7-2; D: TRBD1; J: TRBJ1-4; size: -
CDR3: CASSYDYEQYF; DNA: TGTGCCAGCAGCTACGATTACGAGCAGTACTTC; V: TRBV13; D: -; J: TRBJ2-7; size: once
CDR3: CASSLQGGGSGNTIYF; DNA: TGCGCCAGCAGCCTACAGGGTGGGGGATCTGGAAACACCATATATTTT; V: TRBV4-1; D: -; J: TRBJ1-3; size: -
CDR3: CASSSVAPPSEQYF; DNA: TGTGCCAGCAGTTCAGTGGCTCCTCCGTCTGAGCAGTACTTC; V: TRBV28; D: -; J: TRBJ2-7; size: -
CDR3: CASSYRTGAEGPKNIQYF; DNA: TGTGCCAGCAGCTATCGAACAGGGGCGGAGGGGCCCAAAAACATTCAGTACTTC; V: TRBV7-2; D: -; J: TRBJ2-4; size: -